A single sample gave rise to the 6 T cell receptor beta chains below, sequenced in a study of molecular identifiers for immune sequencing clone quantification. MiXCR, applied by TCRdb to the PCR reads, yields one record per CDR3 protein. In the table there are about 640,000 distinct CDR3 sequences, less than 20% of which are singletons. The specimen sequenced was naive CD8+ T cells from blood, with Jurkat cell RNA spiked in. The subset was: FACS-sorted CD8+CD4-CCR7+CD45RA+ naive T cells. The receptors come from a human donor in good health. Some libraries in this study had Jurkat cell RNA spiked in.

This clonotype came up many times. This chain uses TRBV10-2 with TRBJ1-1; D remains unclear. The CDR3 contains 14 residues. The V and J ends lost 3 bases and 4 bases respectively, with 12 bases between them. Looked up from germline, CDR1 is WSHSY and CDR2 is SAAADI. CDR3 sequence (DNA): TGCGCCAGCAGTGATCCCCTATTCGGCACTGAAGCTTTCTTT. It translates to CASSDPLFGTEAFF.

This clonotype was seen ten or more times. This chain links TRBV2 with TRBJ2-3, with D possibly called TRBD1 or TRBD2 (5 bases each). V lost 11 bases, J lost 0 bases, and 18 bases lay in between. From germline, CDR1 is SNHLY and CDR2 FYNNEI. The CDR3 loop spans 15 amino acids. The CDR3 coding sequence is TGTGCCTCGTCGAGGGGAGTTATTAGCACAGATACGCAGTATTTT. Protein: CASSRGVISTDTQYF. Filled out from reference TRBV2 and TRBJ2-3, the complete variable domain reads EPEVTQTPSHQVTQMGQEVILRCVPISNHLYFYWYRQILGQKVEFLVSFYNNEISEKSEIFDDQFSVERPDGSNFTLKIRSTKLEDSAMYFCASSRGVISTDTQYFGPGTRLTVL.

In its sample, this clonotype was seen many times. The gene calls are TRBV6-1 and TRBJ2-2, with 7 bases that match TRBD1. V trimming: 2 bases; J trimming: 5 bases; junction bases outside the gene matches: 14. The CDR3 is 18 amino acids. CDR1 and CDR2 from the germline V gene are MNHNS and SASEGT. The CDR3 protein is CASSETVYWTGPTGELFF. In DNA, the CDR3 is TGTGCCAGCAGTGAAACGGTTTATTGGACAGGTCCTACCGGGGAGCTGTTTTTT.

This clonotype has more than one count but fewer than ten. The V and J genes are TRBV11-2 and TRBJ2-7; 10 positions agree with TRBD2. Germline lookup yields CDR1 SGHAT and CDR2 FQNNGV. Unmatched junction bases numbered 7, after V lost 5 bases and J lost 3 bases. This CDR3 has 15 residues. CDR3 protein: CASSHTGTSDYEQYF. The CDR3 DNA follows: TGTGCCAGCAGCCACACCGGGACTAGCGACTACGAGCAGTACTTC.

DNA for the CDR3: TGCAGTGCTAGAGATCGCGCAGGGGAGGACACTGAAGCTTTCTTT. Amino acid sequence: CSARDRAGEDTEAFF. This chain links TRBV20-1 with TRBJ1-1; a weak D match, TRBD1 (6 bases). The germline V gene has CDR1 DFQATT and CDR2 SNEGSKA (reference sequence). CDR3 length: 15 residues. V was shortened by 0 bases and J by 3 bases, with 14 bases between the two germline ends.

In this sample, this clonotype turned up many times. The CDR3 reads CASSLEAAPTYQETQYF. In nucleotides, the CDR3 is TGTGCCAGCAGCTTAGAAGCGGCACCAACATACCAAGAGACCCAGTACTTC. The chain recombines TRBV7-6 with TRBJ2-5, with D perhaps TRBD2 (5 bases). Trimming shortened V by 1 base and J by 0 bases, and 15 bases separated the two germline ends. Germline values: CDR1 SGHVS, CDR2 FNYEAQ. The CDR3 length is 17 residues.